This TCR beta chain was recorded in a study of T cell changes during pregnancy in multiple sclerosis. The length of the CDR3 is 16 residues. Sequenced by immunoSEQ multiplex PCR; TCRdb stores in-frame clones only, minus some. The sample gives tens of thousands of clones, around 90% of which show up once; 0.35% to 0.45% is in the top ten. The genes are TRBV21-1 and TRBJ1-2; the table's D gene call, TRBD1, was not cross checked with the DNA. TRBV21-1 is marked as a pseudogene. Sample: CD4+ T cells from peripheral blood mononuclear cells, taken before pregnancy. The receptor comes from a female donor with multiple sclerosis, enrolled in a pregnancy study. The CDR3, as DNA: TGTGCCAGCAGCAACGTTGTCGACAGTGGGTACTATGGCTACACCTTC. Amino acid sequence: CASSNVVDSGYYGYTF.